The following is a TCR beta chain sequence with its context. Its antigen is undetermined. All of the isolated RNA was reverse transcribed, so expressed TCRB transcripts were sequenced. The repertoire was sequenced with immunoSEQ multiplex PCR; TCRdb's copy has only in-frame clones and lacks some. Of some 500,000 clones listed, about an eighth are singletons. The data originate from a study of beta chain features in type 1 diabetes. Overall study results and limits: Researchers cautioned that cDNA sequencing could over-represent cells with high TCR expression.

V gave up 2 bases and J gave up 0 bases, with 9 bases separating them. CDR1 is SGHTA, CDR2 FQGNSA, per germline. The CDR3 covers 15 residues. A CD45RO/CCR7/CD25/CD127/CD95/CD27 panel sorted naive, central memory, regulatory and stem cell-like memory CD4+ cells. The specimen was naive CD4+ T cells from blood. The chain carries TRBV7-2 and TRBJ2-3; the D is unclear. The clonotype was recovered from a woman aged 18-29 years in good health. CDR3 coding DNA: TGTGCCAGCAGCTTAAGGTCAGCTAGCACAGATACGCAGTATTTT. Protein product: CASSLRSASTDTQYF.